These 28 T cell receptor beta chains were all obtained from the same sample, sequenced in a study of control samples from healthy donors and cancer patients. The method was immunoSEQ multiplex PCR; TCRdb's version includes in-frame clones alone and lacks a portion of them. The sample has some 78,000 clones; about 88% are singletons. The sample was blood. The origin of the receptors is a woman aged 55-69 years in good health.

The V gene is TRBV7-9, the J gene TRBJ1-4; 7 positions match TRBD1. The CDR3 is 15 amino acids. The V gene end was trimmed by 5 bases and the J gene end by 4 bases; junction bases not matched to a gene: 7. Looked up from germline, CDR1 is SEHNR and CDR2 is FQNEAQ (reference sequence). The CDR3 loop reads CASSDWDSNNEKLFF. For the CDR3, the DNA is TGTGCCAGCAGCGACTGGGACAGCAATAATGAAAAACTGTTTTTT.

The chain has TRBV11-3 and TRBJ1-3; no clear D. The CDR3 consists of 13 residues. Germline values: CDR1 SGHNT, CDR2 YENEEA. V was pared by 5 bases and J by 4 bases, with 9 bases between. CDR3 sequence reads: CASSPHLGNTIYF. For the CDR3, the DNA is TGTGCCAGCAGCCCCCACCTCGGAAACACCATATATTTT.

This chain uses TRBV5-1 with TRBJ1-1, with D possibly TRBD1 on 5 matching bases. The germline V gene encodes CDR1 SGHRS and CDR2 YFSETQ. Between the trimmed V and J ends, which lost 4 bases and 1 base, there was a span of 11 bases. The CDR3 runs to 14 residues. CDR3 sequence: CASSRTTSNTEAFF. In DNA form, the CDR3 reads TGCGCCAGCAGCCGGACAACTTCGAACACTGAAGCTTTCTTT.

The V call is TRBV6-5, the J call TRBJ2-7; possible D gene TRBD1, 6 bases. CDR3 size: 14 residues. V was cut by 6 bases and J by 4 bases, with 16 bases left in between. CDR1 and CDR2 from the germline V gene are MNHEY and SVGAGI. This CDR3 is CASRRTEGPYEQYF. The CDR3 DNA follows: TGTGCCAGCAGAAGGACAGAAGGCCCGTACGAGCAGTACTTC.

This clone has just a few counts. The chain couples TRBV7-9 to TRBJ2-1; D gene ambiguous. V dropped 3 bases and J dropped 6 bases, with 12 bases sitting between them. The CDR3 covers 14 residues. CDR1 SEHNR and CDR2 FQNEAQ come from the germline V gene (reference sequence). The CDR3 loop reads CASSFTLGFNEQFF. The CDR3 region has the DNA TGTGCCAGCAGCTTCACCTTAGGTTTCAATGAGCAGTTCTTC.

The rearrangement links TRBV5-1 to TRBJ2-2; 8 bases are shared with TRBD1. The CDR3 runs 17 residues. The V segment lost 3 bases and the J segment 1 base; nucleotides outside the gene matches: 8. Per germline, CDR1 SGHRS and CDR2 YFSETQ. In DNA, the CDR3 is TGCGCCAGCAGCTGGGCCCCCGGGACAGGGAACACCGGGGAGCTGTTTTTT. The encoded protein is CASSWAPGTGNTGELFF. The full variable domain, rest sourced from reference TRBV5-1 and TRBJ2-2, is KAGVTQTPRYLIKTRGQQVTLSCSPISGHRSVSWYQQTPGQGLQFLFEYFSETQRNKGNFPGRFSGRQFSNSRSEMNVSTLELGDSALYLCASSWAPGTGNTGELFFGEGSRLTVL.

The CDR3 reads CASSPTGEAYNEQFF. The CDR3 nucleotides are TGTGCCAGCAGTCCGACAGGGGAGGCCTACAATGAGCAGTTCTTC. The rearrangement links TRBV5-4 to TRBJ2-1; 8 nucleotides agree with TRBD1. CDR3 length: 15 residues. Germline V gives CDR1 SGHNT, CDR2 YYREEE (reference sequence). With V trimmed by 5 bases and J by 2 bases, 6 bases remained unmatched.

This clone is classed as medium-sized. This sequence joins TRBV5-1 and TRBJ1-1; 9 bases align to TRBD1. CDR1 and CDR2 (germline): SGHRS, YFSETQ. J was trimmed by 3 bases and V by 2 bases; bases with no gene match: 8. The CDR3 sequence is 16 residues long. The CDR3 sequence is CASSLGQGSRDTEAFF. In DNA, the CDR3 is TGCGCCAGCAGCTTAGGACAGGGGAGTCGGGACACTGAAGCTTTCTTT.

CDR3 nucleotide sequence: TGTGCCAGCAGCTCTCCGGGACCCATTCGGGGTGAGCAGTTCTTC. The encoded protein is CASSSPGPIRGEQFF. V gene TRBV7-9 combines with J gene TRBJ2-1, with D possibly called TRBD1 or TRBD2 (5 bases each). CDR3 length: 15 amino acids. Germline assignment: CDR1 SEHNR and CDR2 FQNEAQ (reference sequence). Trimming stripped 4 bases from V and 9 bases from J, with 19 bases between.

CDR3 residues: CASSYLGRREQFF. The CDR3 DNA reads as TGTGCCAGCAGTTACTTGGGGAGGCGGGAGCAGTTCTTC. The chain carries TRBV6-2 or TRBV6-3 and TRBJ2-1, with D possibly TRBD2 on 6 matching bases. Trimming removed 1 base at V and 10 bases at J, with 11 bases between. CDR3 length equals 13 residues. The germline V gene has CDR1 MNHEY and CDR2 SVGEGT.

This chain connects TRBV4-3 to TRBJ2-1, with a possible D match to TRBD2 (6 bases). This CDR3 region has 15 residues. Looked up from germline, CDR1 is LGHNA and CDR2 is YSLEER. V was shortened by 4 bases and J by 8 bases, with 18 bases between the two germline ends. The DNA of the CDR3 is TGCGCCAGCAGCCGATCCCCGGGGAGGACGGATGAGCAGTTCTTC. Its translation is CASSRSPGRTDEQFF.

J is TRBJ2-3 and V is TRBV27; 9 positions match TRBD1. From germline, CDR1 is MNHEY and CDR2 SMNVEV (reference sequence). CDR3 length equals 13 residues. With 8 bases clipped from V and 4 bases from J, the junction kept 4 bases outside the gene matches. In nucleotides, the CDR3 is TGTGCCAGCTCGGACAGGGGTGCAGATACGCAGTATTTT. The encoded protein is CASSDRGADTQYF.

The V gene is TRBV18, the J gene TRBJ1-1, with a tentative D call TRBD1 (5 bases). The CDR3 extends over 13 amino acids. Trimming stripped 4 bases from V and 1 base from J, with 7 bases between. Germline values: CDR1 KGHSH, CDR2 LQKENI. The CDR3 DNA is TGTGCCAGCTCACTCGACAGGAACACTGAAGCTTTCTTT. Protein product: CASSLDRNTEAFF.

V and J are TRBV3-1 (or the pseudogene TRBV3-2) and TRBJ2-5; possible D gene TRBD1, 6 bases. V lost 6 bases, J lost 1 base, and 15 bases lay in between. CDR1 LGHDT and CDR2 YNNKEL come from the germline V gene (reference sequence). The CDR3 extends over 15 amino acids. The CDR3 DNA is TGTGCCAGCAGTCCCCCGACAGGATTCCAAGAGACCCAGTACTTC. It translates to CASSPPTGFQETQYF.

In this sample, this clone turned up once. The J gene is TRBJ1-2, the V gene TRBV19, with a possible D match to TRBD1 (6 bases). The CDR3 spans 13 residues. CDR1 is LNHDA, CDR2 SQIVND, per germline (reference sequence). V shed 4 bases and J shed 2 bases, with 8 bases lying between them. CDR3 nucleotide sequence: TGTGCCAGTAGTACCCAGGGGAACTATGGCTACACCTTC. It is translated as CASSTQGNYGYTF.

V and J are TRBV10-3 and TRBJ1-4, with TRBD1 matching over 10 bases. Germline CDR1 is ENHRY and CDR2 is SYGVKD. The length of the CDR3 is 15 residues. V lost 3 bases to trimming and J lost 8 bases; unmatched junction nucleotides: 6. Written as DNA, the CDR3 is TGTGCCATCAGTGACCCGGGACAGGGGAGCGAAAAACTGTTTTTT. Its protein product is CAISDPGQGSEKLFF.

The chain uses TRBV5-4 and TRBJ2-3, with 8 bases lining up with TRBD2. With 1 base clipped from V and 12 bases from J, the junction kept 7 bases outside the gene matches. The CDR3 length is 13 residues. Germline CDR1 and CDR2: SGHNT and YYREEE (reference sequence). The CDR3 protein is CASSLQSGGPQYF. In DNA, the CDR3 is TGTGCCAGCAGCTTGCAGAGCGGGGGCCCCCAGTATTTT.

The chain recombines TRBV4-2 with TRBJ2-7; D remains ambiguous. The CDR3 covers 15 residues. Germline CDR1 is LGHNA and CDR2 is YNFKEQ. V was trimmed by 0 bases and J by 3 bases, leaving 12 bases between them. The CDR3 loop is CASSQELGWGYEQYF. For the CDR3, the DNA is TGTGCCAGCAGCCAAGAACTGGGTTGGGGCTACGAGCAGTACTTC.

The genes are TRBV3-1 (or the pseudogene TRBV3-2) and TRBJ2-4; no firm D call. V was trimmed by 4 bases and J by 5 bases, leaving 15 bases between them. CDR1 is LGHDT and CDR2 is YNNKEL in the germline V gene (reference sequence). The CDR3 is made up of 15 amino acids. CDR3 loop: CASSRGLGSQNIQYF. CDR3 DNA sequence: TGTGCCAGCAGCCGCGGCTTGGGGTCCCAAAACATTCAGTACTTC.

The chain has TRBV5-1 and TRBJ2-1; D not certain. The CDR3 contains 13 residues. Trimming took off 4 bases at V and 6 bases at J, with 11 bases between the two ends. Germline V gene sequence: CDR1 SGHRS, CDR2 YFSETQ. The CDR3 loop is CASSIGFANEQFF. In nucleotides, the CDR3 is TGCGCCAGCAGCATCGGATTTGCCAATGAGCAGTTCTTC.

The chain is built from TRBV3-1 (or the pseudogene TRBV3-2) and TRBJ2-2; 8 bases agree with TRBD1. Per germline, CDR1 LGHDT and CDR2 YNNKEL (reference sequence). The CDR3 spans 17 residues. V trimming: 3 bases; J trimming: 6 bases; junction bases outside the gene matches: 12. CDR3 DNA sequence: TGTGCCAGCAGCCAGAGCCGGGACAGGAAAAGGTCCGGGGAGCTGTTTTTT. This encodes CASSQSRDRKRSGELFF.

The CDR3 coding sequence is TGTGCCAGCAGCTCCCGGATTGGGGCCGGACAGGGTAATTCACCCCTCCACTTT. Protein product: CASSSRIGAGQGNSPLHF. The chain couples TRBV7-6 to TRBJ1-6, with 8 positions matching TRBD1. Germline-derived CDR1 and CDR2 are SGHVS and FNYEAQ. The length of the CDR3 is 18 residues. Trimming removed 4 bases from V and 6 bases from J; junction bases left unmatched: 14.

This rearrangement joins TRBV2 to TRBJ1-2; tentative D call: TRBD1 (5 bases). This CDR3 is 14 amino acids long. V lost 5 bases, J lost 8 bases, and 18 bases lay in between. CDR1 is SNHLY, CDR2 FYNNEI, per germline. CDR3 in amino acids: CASSPRRDLAGYTF. The CDR3 DNA is TGTGCCAGCAGTCCGCGACGGGACCTCGCAGGCTACACCTTC.

This chain joins TRBV28 and TRBJ1-3; possible D gene TRBD1, 6 bases. Germline loops: CDR1 MDHEN, CDR2 SYDVKM. This CDR3 comprises 17 residues. V was cut by 6 bases and J by 1 base, with 19 bases left in between. The CDR3 sequence: CASSPPTATGSGNTIYF. The CDR3 DNA reads TGTGCCAGCAGCCCCCCCACCGCGACAGGTTCTGGAAACACCATATATTTT.

The chain employs TRBV9 and TRBJ2-1; 8 bases line up with TRBD2. The junction had 2 bases not matched to a gene; V was cut back by 3 bases and J by 0 bases. Germline CDR1 reads SGDLS; CDR2 reads YYNGEE. The CDR3 is made up of 15 amino acids. CDR3: CASSERGSSYNEQFF. Here the CDR3 DNA reads TGTGCCAGCAGCGAGCGGGGGAGCTCCTACAATGAGCAGTTCTTC.

The rearrangement uses TRBV15 and TRBJ2-4; D remains unclear. Germline CDR1 is LNHNV and CDR2 is YYDKDF (reference sequence). The ends were cut back, 2 bases at V and 4 bases at J, with 12 bases in the middle. The CDR3 runs 15 residues. The CDR3: CATSRFGSSKNIQYF. CDR3 DNA: TGTGCCACCAGCAGATTCGGTAGCTCTAAAAACATTCAGTACTTC.

The chain uses TRBV7-9 and TRBJ1-4; TRBD1 matches 10 bases. CDR1 is SEHNR and CDR2 is FQNEAQ in the germline V gene (reference sequence). V was clipped by 0 bases and J by 7 bases; unmatched bases: 8. CDR3 length: 17 amino acids. CDR3 loop: CASSLALGQGVREKLFF. DNA for the CDR3: TGTGCCAGCAGCTTAGCGCTTGGACAGGGGGTTCGTGAAAAACTGTTTTTT.

The sample holds one count of this clone. V gene TRBV7-2 combines with J gene TRBJ2-2, with TRBD2 matching 7 bases. V trimming: 5 bases; J trimming: 4 bases; junction bases outside the gene matches: 10. CDR3 length: 16 amino acids. Germline CDR1 reads SGHTA; CDR2 reads FQGNSA. For the CDR3, the DNA is TGTGCCAGCAGCCCGTTCGCGGGAGCGCCCACCGGGGAGCTGTTTTTT. Translating gives CASSPFAGAPTGELFF.